Listed below are T cell receptor beta chains from one sample, sequenced in a study of regulatory T cells in long-lasting Graves disease. A single record per CDR3 protein comes from TCRdb applying MiXCR to the multiplex PCR reads. The data hold roughly 500,000 distinct CDR3 sequences, with roughly 14% observed a single time. These data are also associated with another study on T cells in Graves' hyperthyroidism and ophthalmopathy.

The sequencing used peripheral blood mononuclear cells (PBMCs), collected at new diagnosis, from a patient treated with antithyroid drugs. The source of these receptors is a man between 25 and 39 years old with Graves disease. The CDR3 runs from the conserved cysteine through the conserved F or W. A D gene is named only where the DNA matches it firmly. Clone sizes are given selectively: once, few, many, or a class where the clone is expanded.

J | V | size | D | CDR3 | DNA
TRBJ1-1 | TRBV29-1 | few | NA | CSGERAAGGEAFF | TGCAGCGGAGAAAGGGCCGCGGGGGGTGAAGCTTTCTTT
TRBJ2-5 | TRBV29-1 | many | TRBD2 | CSVTGLAGFVYF | TGCAGCGTTACCGGACTAGCGGGGTTTGTTTACTTC
TRBJ2-4 | TRBV28 | many | TRBD2 | CASTQGLAVNIQYF | TGTGCCAGCACCCAAGGACTAGCGGTTAACATTCAGTACTTC
TRBJ2-1 | TRBV12-3/TRBV12-4 | many | NA | CASSLPRGNEQFF | TGTGCCAGCAGTTTACCTAGGGGCAATGAGCAGTTCTTC
TRBJ2-1 | TRBV5-6 | NA | NA | CASSPPGGGVYNEQFF | TGTGCCAGCAGCCCCCCTGGGGGCGGAGTATACAATGAGCAGTTCTTC
TRBJ2-3 | TRBV9 | few | TRBD2 | CASSPWTSGVDTQYF | TGTGCCAGCAGCCCATGGACTAGCGGGGTAGATACGCAGTATTTT
TRBJ2-1 | TRBV3-1 | NA | NA | CASSQSAARHEQFF | TGTGCCAGCAGCCAGTCAGCAGCCAGGCATGAGCAGTTCTTC
TRBJ2-5 | TRBV20-1 | many | NA | CSARDPDRSWETQYF | TGCAGTGCTAGAGACCCTGACAGGTCCTGGGAGACCCAGTACTTC
TRBJ1-2 | TRBV12-3/TRBV12-4 | many | TRBD1 | CASSLADRGQSGYTF | TGTGCCAGCAGTTTAGCGGACAGGGGGCAGAGTGGCTACACCTTC
TRBJ2-3 | TRBV9 | NA | NA | CASSVKSQFGTQYF | TGTGCCAGCAGCGTAAAATCCCAATTCGGTACGCAGTATTTT
TRBJ1-5 | TRBV24-1 | NA | NA | CATSAGNQPQHF | TGTGCCACCAGTGCTGGAAATCAGCCCCAGCATTTT
TRBJ2-2 | TRBV20-1 | few | NA | CSARDQVNTGELFF | TGCAGTGCTAGAGATCAGGTGAACACCGGGGAGCTGTTTTTT
TRBJ1-5 | TRBV15 | many | NA | CATRHYSTNQPQHF | TGTGCCACCCGCCACTATTCTACCAATCAGCCCCAGCATTTT
TRBJ1-5 | TRBV19 | few | TRBD1 | CASRPDRDNQPQHF | TGTGCCAGTAGACCGGACAGGGACAATCAGCCCCAGCATTTT
TRBJ1-2 | TRBV24-1 | many | NA | CATRSGQIGGYTF | TGTGCCACCAGGTCGGGGCAGATCGGCGGCTACACCTTC
TRBJ1-1 | TRBV10-3 | many | TRBD1 | CAISETGDTEAFF | TGTGCCATCAGTGAGACAGGGGACACTGAAGCTTTCTTT
TRBJ2-7 | TRBV29-1 | NA | NA | CSVSQDFTSYEQYF | TGCAGCGTCTCACAGGACTTTACCTCCTACGAGCAGTACTTC
TRBJ2-4 | TRBV6-1 | many | NA | CASTGPKNIQYF | TGTGCCAGCACTGGACCCAAAAACATTCAGTACTTC
TRBJ2-3 | TRBV7-2 | NA | TRBD2 | CASSQDLGGYTDTQYF | TGCGCCAGCAGCCAAGATCTGGGGGGGTACACAGATACGCAGTATTTT
TRBJ2-7 | TRBV29-1 | many | NA | CSVGGRTAGPYEQYF | TGCAGCGTTGGGGGTAGGACAGCGGGCCCCTACGAGCAGTACTTC
TRBJ2-1 | TRBV6-2/TRBV6-3 | many | TRBD1 | CASSGPDRVMGNEQFF | TGTGCCAGCAGTGGCCCGGACAGGGTGATGGGAAATGAGCAGTTCTTC
TRBJ1-2 | TRBV25-1 | many | TRBD1 | CASSEPSRDRGWENGYTF | TGTGCCAGCAGTGAACCGAGCCGGGACAGGGGATGGGAAAATGGCTACACCTTC
TRBJ2-1 | TRBV5-1 | NA | TRBD2 | CASSLSRGLAFLIDEQFF | TGCGCCAGCAGCTTGTCGAGGGGACTAGCGTTTCTCATAGATGAGCAGTTCTTC
TRBJ2-5 | TRBV5-1 | few | NA | CASSLAGPMETQYF | TGCGCCAGCAGCTTGGCGGGTCCAATGGAGACCCAGTACTTC